This TCR beta chain emerged from a study of blood T cell repertoires in COVID-19. Study summary: There were acute and convalescent COVID-19 samples, and they came from the United States, Italy and Spain. The analysed material was cDNA or gDNA that came from T cells, B-cell-depleted T cells, or PBMCs.

CDR1 is ENHRY, CDR2 SYGVKD, per germline. V was pared by 6 bases and J by 0 bases, with 7 bases of the junction left unmatched. This CDR3 is built from 16 residues. Authors' processing steps: Amplification of reference gene primers provided the estimated nucleated cell counts. The assay was immunoSEQ multiplex PCR, and TCRdb's table has in-frame clones only and misses some. V, J and clone size are taken as reported in that table, and D and trimming were inferred from the DNA itself. The data contain approximately 200,000 clones, roughly 80% of them seen just once; the ten biggest clones take up about 2.9%.

This TCR was recovered from a woman younger than 45 who had recovered from COVID-19. This chain connects TRBV10-3 to TRBJ1-4; TRBD1 agrees at 7 bases. Sequenced sample: peripheral blood. The CDR3 is CAISGTARATNEKLFF. The CDR3 DNA is TGTGCCATCAGCGGGACAGCGCGTGCAACTAATGAAAAACTGTTTTTT.